A selection of T cell receptor beta chains follows, all from one sample in a study of technical replicates of blood from a handful of donors. Profiled with immunoSEQ multiplex PCR; TCRdb holds only in-frame clones, not every one. The sample contains roughly 69,000 clones, approximately 97% of which appear only once. What was sequenced was T cells isolated from PBMCs. These receptors all stem from a human donor in good health. Each CDR3 is given with its conserved first and last residue. The D gene is left open where the match is weak. Rows give clone size only sometimes, using once, few, many, or a class for an expanded clone.

cdr3_aa,cdr3_nt,v_call,clone_size,d_call,j_call
CASSSDRGTEAFF,TGTGCCAGCAGCTCGGACAGGGGAACTGAAGCTTTCTTT,TRBV7-3,-,TRBD1,TRBJ1-1
CASRTGFYGYTF,TGTGCCAGCAGAACAGGGTTTTATGGCTACACCTTC,TRBV27,-,-,TRBJ1-2
CASSESTAGGDTQYF,TGCGCCAGCAGTGAGTCGACAGCGGGAGGAGATACGCAGTATTTT,TRBV10-1,-,TRBD2,TRBJ2-3
CASSETLEQYF,TGTGCCAGCAGTGAAACTCTTGAGCAGTACTTC,TRBV2,-,-,TRBJ2-7
CASSPKMIGATQETQYF,TGTGCCAGCAGCCCGAAGATGATAGGGGCCACACAAGAGACCCAGTACTTC,TRBV7-8,-,-,TRBJ2-5
CASSQDWGRTETQYF,TGTGCCAGCAGCCAAGATTGGGGGAGGACAGAGACCCAGTACTTC,TRBV14,-,-,TRBJ2-5
CASSQSTGTLSYGYTF,TGCGCCAGCAGTCAATCGACAGGGACCTTATCCTATGGCTACACCTTC,TRBV23-1,-,TRBD1,TRBJ1-2
CASSLQGVLGYTF,TGTGCCAGCAGCTTGCAGGGGGTTCTTGGCTACACCTTC,TRBV11-2,-,TRBD1,TRBJ1-2
CASRLGGTVEAFF,TGTGCCAGCAGGCTCGGGGGGACCGTCGAAGCTTTCTTT,TRBV27,-,-,TRBJ1-1
CASSRTSSGYNEQFF,TGCGCCAGCAGCCGTACCTCCAGCGGCTACAATGAGCAGTTCTTC,TRBV4-1,-,-,TRBJ2-1
CASNPTGANYNEQFF,TGTGCCAGCAACCCTACAGGGGCCAATTACAATGAGCAGTTCTTC,TRBV9,-,TRBD1,TRBJ2-1
CASMWLGTDTQYF,TGTGCCAGTATGTGGCTGGGCACAGATACGCAGTATTTT,TRBV2,-,-,TRBJ2-3
CASTPRTGGLQPQHF,TGTGCCAGCACCCCACGGACAGGGGGCCTTCAGCCCCAGCATTTT,TRBV2,-,TRBD1,TRBJ1-5
CASSSYRGRTGELFF,TGTGCCAGCAGCTCTTACAGGGGGCGAACCGGGGAGCTGTTTTTT,TRBV11-1,once,TRBD1,TRBJ2-2
CASSLAGEGSPPEYGYTF,TGTGCCAGCAGCTTGGCCGGAGAAGGGAGCCCACCTGAGTATGGCTACACCTTC,TRBV5-6,-,-,TRBJ1-2
CSVLGGSTETQYF,TGCAGCGTTCTAGGGGGCAGTACAGAGACCCAGTACTTC,TRBV29-1,-,TRBD1,TRBJ2-5
CASSSTMGQGAYEQFF,TGTGCCAGCAGTTCTACGATGGGACAGGGGGCCTATGAGCAGTTCTTC,TRBV28,once,TRBD1,TRBJ2-1
CASSEVWGLYNEQFF,TGTGCCAGCAGTGAAGTCTGGGGACTTTACAATGAGCAGTTCTTC,TRBV2,-,-,TRBJ2-1
CAINGEIDEKLFF,TGTGCCATCAATGGGGAGATCGATGAAAAACTGTTTTTT,TRBV10-3,-,-,TRBJ1-4
CASSPRVLDSGTDTQYF,TGCGCCAGCAGCCCGCGGGTACTAGATTCTGGCACAGATACGCAGTATTTT,TRBV4-1,-,-,TRBJ2-3
CASSLALAGVIEQFF,TGTGCCAGCAGTTTAGCACTAGCGGGAGTGATTGAGCAGTTCTTC,TRBV28,once,TRBD2,TRBJ2-1
CASSLFYPGTEAFF,TGTGCCAGTAGTTTATTCTACCCAGGCACTGAAGCTTTCTTT,TRBV19,-,-,TRBJ1-1
CASSLLDREEAFF,TGTGCCAGCAGCCTATTAGACAGGGAAGAAGCTTTCTTT,TRBV14,-,TRBD1,TRBJ1-1
CASNSQGGWPQYF,TGTGCCAGCAACTCTCAGGGGGGATGGCCCCAGTACTTC,TRBV6-6,-,-,TRBJ2-5
CASSPLGQVRAEAFF,TGTGCCAGCTCACCCCTGGGACAGGTTCGGGCTGAAGCTTTCTTT,TRBV18,-,TRBD1,TRBJ1-1
CASSPRWGGLFEQYF,TGTGCCAGCAGTCCACGGTGGGGGGGGCTCTTCGAGCAGTACTTC,TRBV27,-,-,TRBJ2-7
CASSLSVVSGNTIYF,TGCGCCAGCAGCTTGTCGGTCGTCTCTGGAAACACCATATATTTT,TRBV5-1,-,-,TRBJ1-3
CAISRDRASSGANVLTF,TGTGCCATCAGTCGGGACAGGGCAAGCTCTGGGGCCAACGTCCTGACTTTC,TRBV10-3,-,TRBD1,TRBJ2-6
CASSPLGGGLETQYF,TGTGCCAGCAGCCCCTTAGGTGGGGGCCTGGAGACCCAGTACTTC,TRBV13,-,-,TRBJ2-5
CASSTIQGSDYGYTF,TGTGCCAGCAGTACTATACAGGGATCTGACTATGGCTACACCTTC,TRBV28,-,-,TRBJ1-2
CASSVAGVAYNEQFF,TGTGCCAGCAGCGTAGCGGGAGTCGCGTACAATGAGCAGTTCTTC,TRBV9,-,-,TRBJ2-1
CASSPGQSGNTIYF,TGTGCCAGCAGTCCAGGACAGTCCGGAAACACCATATATTTT,TRBV7-2,-,-,TRBJ1-3
CAWRTGGATNEKLFF,TGTGCCTGGAGGACAGGGGGAGCAACTAATGAAAAACTGTTTTTT,TRBV30,-,TRBD1,TRBJ1-4
CASSFGESTEAFF,TGTGCCAGCAGCTTCGGAGAGAGCACTGAAGCTTTCTTT,TRBV7-8,-,-,TRBJ1-1
CASSPGKGNTIYF,TGTGCCAGCAGTCCAGGGAAAGGAAACACCATATATTTT,TRBV27,-,-,TRBJ1-3
CASSSREVLYNEQFF,TGTGCCAGCAGCTCTCGGGAGGTCCTCTACAATGAGCAGTTCTTC,TRBV7-6,-,TRBD2,TRBJ2-1
CASSLTGTAGETQYF,TGTGCCAGCAGTTTGACCGGGACAGCGGGAGAGACCCAGTACTTC,TRBV6-6,-,-,TRBJ2-5
CASSLWDRAGNTIYF,TGTGCCAGCAGTTTATGGGACAGGGCAGGAAACACCATATATTTT,TRBV28,-,TRBD1,TRBJ1-3
CASSTGGVYEQYF,TGTGCCAGCAGCACAGGGGGCGTTTACGAGCAGTACTTC,TRBV28,-,TRBD1,TRBJ2-7
CAWSQGETQYF,TGTGCCTGGAGCCAGGGAGAGACCCAGTACTTC,TRBV30,-,-,TRBJ2-5
CASSSLIGQEGWAFF,TGTGCCAGCAGCTCTCTCATTGGACAGGAGGGCTGGGCTTTCTTT,TRBV4-2,-,TRBD1,TRBJ1-1
CASRGTYGNTIYF,TGTGCCAGCAGAGGGACATACGGAAACACCATATATTTT,TRBV2,-,-,TRBJ1-3
CASKRSHEQFF,TGTGCCAGCAAGAGGAGCCATGAGCAGTTCTTC,TRBV27,-,-,TRBJ2-1
CASSPHGEGQETQYF,TGTGCCAGCAGTCCCCATGGGGAGGGCCAAGAGACCCAGTACTTC,TRBV27,-,TRBD2,TRBJ2-5
CASSQDQVLAEYTYEQYF,TGTGCCAGCAGCCAAGACCAAGTACTAGCGGAATACACCTACGAGCAGTACTTC,TRBV14,-,TRBD2,TRBJ2-7
CASGWTAFRGDTEAFF,TGTGCTAGTGGTTGGACCGCATTTCGGGGGGACACTGAAGCTTTCTTT,TRBV12-5,-,-,TRBJ1-1
CASSLIGRPQHF,TGTGCCAGCAGTTTAATTGGGCGGCCCCAGCATTTT,TRBV27,-,-,TRBJ1-5
CASSDYNMRNYGYTF,TGTGCCAGCAGTGACTATAACATGAGGAACTATGGCTACACCTTC,TRBV6-6,once,-,TRBJ1-2
CARRSEDTGELFF,TGTGCCAGGAGGAGCGAGGACACCGGGGAGCTGTTTTTT,TRBV7-9,-,-,TRBJ2-2
CASSLGLAGAYEQYF,TGTGCCAGCAGCTTGGGACTAGCGGGGGCCTACGAGCAGTACTTC,TRBV5-6,-,TRBD2,TRBJ2-7
CASNSGQETQYF,TGCGCCAGCAACTCCGGGCAAGAGACCCAGTACTTC,TRBV10-2,-,-,TRBJ2-5
CASSQVSAGRAEQYF,TGCGCCAGCAGCCAAGTATCCGCGGGTCGGGCGGAGCAGTACTTC,TRBV4-1,-,-,TRBJ2-7
CAWSPQGLRVFLDYGYTF,TGTGCCTGGAGTCCCCAGGGACTACGGGTTTTTCTGGACTATGGCTACACCTTC,TRBV30,-,-,TRBJ1-2
CASSLGFTANYGYTF,TGTGCCAGCAGCTTAGGGTTTACAGCAAACTATGGCTACACCTTC,TRBV7-2,-,-,TRBJ1-2
CASSYSYTGELFF,TGTGCCAGCAGTTACTCCTACACCGGGGAGCTGTTTTTT,TRBV6-5,few,-,TRBJ2-2